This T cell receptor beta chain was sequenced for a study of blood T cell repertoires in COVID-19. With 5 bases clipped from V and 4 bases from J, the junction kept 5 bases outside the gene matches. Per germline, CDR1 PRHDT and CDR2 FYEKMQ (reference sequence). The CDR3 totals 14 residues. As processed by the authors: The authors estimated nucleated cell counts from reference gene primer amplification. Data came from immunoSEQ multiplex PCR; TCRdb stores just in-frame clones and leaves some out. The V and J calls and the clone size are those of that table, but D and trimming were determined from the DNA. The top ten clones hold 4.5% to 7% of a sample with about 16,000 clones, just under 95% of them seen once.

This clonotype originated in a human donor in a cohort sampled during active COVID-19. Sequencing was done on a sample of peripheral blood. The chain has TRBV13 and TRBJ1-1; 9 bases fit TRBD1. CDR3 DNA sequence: TGTGCCAGCAGCGAACAGGGGGCTAGCACTGAAGCTTTCTTT. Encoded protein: CASSEQGASTEAFF. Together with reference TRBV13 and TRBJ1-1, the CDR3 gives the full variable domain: AAGVIQSPRHLIKEKRETATLKCYPIPRHDTVYWYQQGPGQDPQFLISFYEKMQSDKGSIPDRFSAQQFSDYHSELNMSSLELGDSALYFCASSEQGASTEAFFGQGTRLTVV.